This paragraph reports one T cell receptor (beta chain). As yet, its antigen is unknown. This sample is drawn from a study of T cells in localized non-small cell lung cancer. General observations from the study: It remains possible that heterogeneity exists, since only one tumor region was sequenced. The study detected a median around 50 of the top 100 tumor clones in adjacent lung. Longer overall survival was seen with higher T cell density measured in blood. Uninvolved neighboring lung showed the greatest T cell clonality, exceeding tumor.

The CDR3 contains 15 residues. Data came from immunoSEQ multiplex PCR; TCRdb stores just in-frame clones and leaves some out. The sample lists around 25,000 clones, 86% occurring once. The receptor's source is a male donor aged 60 or over with stage II squamous cell lung carcinoma. The chain recombines TRBV21-1 with TRBJ1-5. TRBV21-1 is a known pseudogene. Sample: peripheral blood, taken before any cancer treatment. CDR3 protein: CASSIRDRFNQPQHF. CDR3 sequence (DNA): TGTGCCAGCAGCATCCGGGACCGCTTCAATCAGCCCCAGCATTTT.